These 2 T cell receptor beta chains were sequenced from one sample in a study of T-cell memory formation after mild COVID-19. MiXCR, applied by TCRdb to the 5' RACE reads, yields one record per CDR3 protein. The sample consists of hundreds of thousands of distinct CDR3 sequences, about an eighth of them appearing once. Input material: PBMCs or a T cell subset sorted from them (not recorded which). These receptors originate from a man between 18 and 35 years old who had mild COVID-19 (a few samples of this study predate the infection). Cell type and time point are not known.

About this clonotype itself: The CDR3 ends on some other residue instead of the conserved phenylalanine or tryptophan, so this is likely a read error. The chain carries TRBV20-1 and TRBJ1-1, with D hard to call. The CDR3 has 14 amino acids. Trimming pared 3 bases from V and 4 bases from J, leaving 15 bases between. Germline V lookup: CDR1 DFQATT, CDR2 SNEGSKA (reference sequence). CDR3 in DNA: TGCAGTGCTAGCATGGGAGGGATGGGCACTGAAGCTTTCTCT. Translated, it gives CSASMGGMGTEAFS.

CDR3 in DNA: TGCAGTGCTAGTCTGTCAGGGCACTCCTACGAGCAGTACTTC. Protein sequence: CSASLSGHSYEQYF. The genes are TRBV20-1 and TRBJ2-7; D is perhaps TRBD1 (5 bases). Trimming shortened V by 3 bases and J by 0 bases, and 12 bases separated the two germline ends. The germline V gene encodes CDR1 DFQATT and CDR2 SNEGSKA (reference sequence). The length of the CDR3 is 14 residues.